The rows below give T cell receptor beta chains drawn from one sample of a study of blood T cells in healthy people across ages. Using its own MiXCR run on the 5' RACE reads, TCRdb lists one record per CDR3 protein. Of 890,000 or so distinct CDR3 sequences detected, 55% to 65% appear once; the ten largest clones hold about a quarter. The sequencing input was blood. The receptors here all came from a man under 40 in good health. Both conserved end residues are part of each CDR3. Each record gives: J gene, clone size, D gene, V gene, CDR3 DNA, CDR3 protein. D genes are given only for firm matches. Only some rows state a clone size, as once, few, many or a class for expanded clones.

TRBJ2-1,NA,NA,TRBV9,TGTGCCAGCAGCGTATCGGGGGCCCGTGCCTACAATGAGCAGTTCTTC,CASSVSGARAYNEQFF
TRBJ2-5,NA,NA,TRBV24-1,TGTGCCACCAGTGACCAGGGTCAGGAGACCCAGTACTTC,CATSDQGQETQYF
TRBJ2-3,NA,TRBD2,TRBV7-3,TGTGCCAGCAGCTTAAGTCGGCTAGCGGGCACAGATACGCAGTATTTT,CASSLSRLAGTDTQYF
TRBJ2-3,NA,NA,TRBV28,TGTGCCAGCAGTTCCCCCCTAGCAGATACGCAGTATTTT,CASSSPLADTQYF
TRBJ1-6,NA,NA,TRBV9,TGTGCCAGCAACCCCACAGGGAGCTCCTATAATTCACCCCTCCACTTT,CASNPTGSSYNSPLHF
TRBJ1-2,NA,NA,TRBV4-2,TGTGCCAGCAGCCAAGATATCGTCTTTACGGGGGTCTATGGCTACACCTTC,CASSQDIVFTGVYGYTF
TRBJ2-5,NA,NA,TRBV30,TGTGCCTGGACCAATCCGATAGGAGGGGAGACCCAGTACTTC,CAWTNPIGGETQYF
TRBJ2-7,NA,NA,TRBV6-5,TGTGCCAGCAGTAAGGACATAACCACCTACGAGCAGTACTTC,CASSKDITTYEQYF
TRBJ1-1,NA,NA,TRBV15,TGTGCCACCAGCAGAGACAGAAACACTGAAGCTTTCTTT,CATSRDRNTEAFF
TRBJ1-2,few,NA,TRBV7-2,TGTGCCAGCAGCTTCCCAGGGGCCGGCTACACCTTC,CASSFPGAGYTF
TRBJ2-3,few,NA,TRBV7-9,TGTGCCAGCGCAGCACAGGGGACTAGCACAGATACGCAGTATTTT,CASAAQGTSTDTQYF
TRBJ2-2,NA,NA,TRBV11-2,TGTGCCAGCAGCTTAAGGGTCCCAACCGGGGAGCTGTTTTTT,CASSLRVPTGELFF
TRBJ1-6,NA,TRBD1,TRBV5-1,TGCGCCAGCAGCACCACCGGGACAGAAACTTCACCCCTCCACTTT,CASSTTGTETSPLHF
TRBJ1-1,NA,NA,TRBV29-1,TGCAGCGCCGGGGAAGCCATGAACACTGAAGCTTTCTTT,CSAGEAMNTEAFF
TRBJ2-1,NA,NA,TRBV7-9,TGTGCCAGCAGTCGAGACGCTTTGCTTAATGAGCAGTTCTTC,CASSRDALLNEQFF
TRBJ2-1,NA,TRBD1,TRBV5-6,TGTGCCAGCAGCGCCCACAGGGGGAGGTCCTACAATGAGCAGTTCTTC,CASSAHRGRSYNEQFF
TRBJ2-1,NA,NA,TRBV5-1,TGCGCCAGCAGCTCGTCTAGATCCTTCAATGAGCAGTTCTTC,CASSSSRSFNEQFF